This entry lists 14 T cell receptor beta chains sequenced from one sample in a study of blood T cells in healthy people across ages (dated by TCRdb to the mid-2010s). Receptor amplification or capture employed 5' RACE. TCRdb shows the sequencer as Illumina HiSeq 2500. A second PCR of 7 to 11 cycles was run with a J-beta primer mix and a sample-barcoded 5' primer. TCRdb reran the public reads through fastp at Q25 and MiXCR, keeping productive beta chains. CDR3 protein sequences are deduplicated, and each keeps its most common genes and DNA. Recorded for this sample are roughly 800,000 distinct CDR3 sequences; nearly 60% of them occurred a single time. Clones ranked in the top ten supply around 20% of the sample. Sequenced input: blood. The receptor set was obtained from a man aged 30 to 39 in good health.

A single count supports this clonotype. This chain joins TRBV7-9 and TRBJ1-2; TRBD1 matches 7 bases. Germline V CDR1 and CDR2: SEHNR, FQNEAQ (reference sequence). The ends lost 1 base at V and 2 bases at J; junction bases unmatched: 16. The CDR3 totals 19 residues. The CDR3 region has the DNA TGTGCCAGCAGCTTAGTTTTCAGAGGGGGGACAGAACGCAACTATGGCTACACCTTC. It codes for CASSLVFRGGTERNYGYTF.

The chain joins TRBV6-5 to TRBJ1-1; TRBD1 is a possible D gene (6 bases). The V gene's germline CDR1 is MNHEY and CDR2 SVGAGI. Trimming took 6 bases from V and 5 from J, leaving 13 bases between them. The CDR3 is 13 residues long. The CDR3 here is CASSEGGRTEAFF. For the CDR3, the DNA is TGTGCCAGCAGCGAGGGGGGGAGAACTGAAGCTTTCTTT.

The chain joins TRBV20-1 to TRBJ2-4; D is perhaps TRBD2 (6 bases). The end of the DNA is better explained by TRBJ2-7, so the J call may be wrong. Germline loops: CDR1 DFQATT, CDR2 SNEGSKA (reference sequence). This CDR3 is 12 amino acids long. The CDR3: CSAAIAESEQYF. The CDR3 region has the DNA TGCAGTGCTGCCATAGCGGAGTCCGAGCAGTACTTC.

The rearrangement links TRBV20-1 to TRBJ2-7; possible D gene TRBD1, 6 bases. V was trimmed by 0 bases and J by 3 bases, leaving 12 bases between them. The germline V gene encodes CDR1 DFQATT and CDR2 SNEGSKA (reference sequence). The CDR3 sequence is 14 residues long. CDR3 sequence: CSAREIGTHYEQYF. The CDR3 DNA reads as TGCAGTGCTAGAGAAATCGGGACACACTACGAGCAGTACTTC.

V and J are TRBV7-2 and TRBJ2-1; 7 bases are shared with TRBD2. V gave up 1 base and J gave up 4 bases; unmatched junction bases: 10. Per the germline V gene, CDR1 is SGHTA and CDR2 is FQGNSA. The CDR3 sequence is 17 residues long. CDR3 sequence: CASSLGAGVPLYNEQFF. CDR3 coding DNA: TGTGCCAGCAGCTTAGGGGCGGGAGTTCCCTTGTACAATGAGCAGTTCTTC.

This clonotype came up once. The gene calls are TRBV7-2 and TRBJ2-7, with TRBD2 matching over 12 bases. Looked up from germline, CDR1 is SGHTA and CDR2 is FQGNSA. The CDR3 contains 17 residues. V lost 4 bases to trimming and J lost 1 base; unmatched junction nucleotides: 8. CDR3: CASSYPPGTSGSYEQYF. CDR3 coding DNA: TGTGCCAGCAGCTACCCTCCCGGGACTAGCGGGTCCTACGAGCAGTACTTC.

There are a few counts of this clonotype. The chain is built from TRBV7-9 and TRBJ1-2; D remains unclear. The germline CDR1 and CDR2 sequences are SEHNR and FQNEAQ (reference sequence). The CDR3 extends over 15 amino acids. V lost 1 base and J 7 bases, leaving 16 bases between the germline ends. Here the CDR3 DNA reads TGTGCCAGCAGCTTAGTGGGTCCCCAGGTGGCTGGCTACACCTTC. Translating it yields CASSLVGPQVAGYTF.

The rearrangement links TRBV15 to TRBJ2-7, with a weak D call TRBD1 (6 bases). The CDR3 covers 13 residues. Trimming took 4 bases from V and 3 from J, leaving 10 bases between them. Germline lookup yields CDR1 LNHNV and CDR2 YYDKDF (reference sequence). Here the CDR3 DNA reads TGTGCCACCAGCAAGGGGGATCGCTACGAGCAGTACTTC. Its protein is CATSKGDRYEQYF.

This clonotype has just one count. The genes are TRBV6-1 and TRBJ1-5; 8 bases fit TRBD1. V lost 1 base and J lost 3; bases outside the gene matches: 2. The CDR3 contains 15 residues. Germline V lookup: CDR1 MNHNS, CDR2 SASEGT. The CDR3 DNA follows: TGTGCCAGCAGTGAAGGGACAGGGTCCAATCAGCCCCAGCATTTT. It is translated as CASSEGTGSNQPQHF.

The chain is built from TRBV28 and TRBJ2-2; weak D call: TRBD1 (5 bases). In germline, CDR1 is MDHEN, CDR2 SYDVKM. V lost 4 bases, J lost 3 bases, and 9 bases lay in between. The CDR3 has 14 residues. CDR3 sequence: CASSSQVYTGELFF. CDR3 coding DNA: TGTGCCAGCAGTTCACAGGTGTACACCGGGGAGCTGTTTTTT.

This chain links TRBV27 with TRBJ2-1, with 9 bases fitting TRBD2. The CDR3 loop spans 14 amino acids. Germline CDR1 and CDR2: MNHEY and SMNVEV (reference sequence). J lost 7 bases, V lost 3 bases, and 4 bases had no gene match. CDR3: CASSFSGGRNEQFF. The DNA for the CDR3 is TGTGCCAGCAGTTTTAGCGGGGGCCGTAATGAGCAGTTCTTC.

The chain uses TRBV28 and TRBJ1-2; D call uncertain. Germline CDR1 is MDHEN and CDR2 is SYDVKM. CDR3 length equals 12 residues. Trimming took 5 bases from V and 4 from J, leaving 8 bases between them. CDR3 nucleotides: TGTGCCAGCAGTGACCTATTCTATGGCTACACCTTC. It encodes CASSDLFYGYTF.

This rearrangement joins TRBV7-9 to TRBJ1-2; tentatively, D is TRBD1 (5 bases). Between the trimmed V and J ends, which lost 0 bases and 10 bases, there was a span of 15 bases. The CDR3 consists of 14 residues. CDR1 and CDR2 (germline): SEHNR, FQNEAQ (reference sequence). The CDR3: CASSLAQGRGVYTF. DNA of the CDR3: TGTGCCAGCAGCTTAGCGCAGGGAAGGGGTGTCTACACCTTC.

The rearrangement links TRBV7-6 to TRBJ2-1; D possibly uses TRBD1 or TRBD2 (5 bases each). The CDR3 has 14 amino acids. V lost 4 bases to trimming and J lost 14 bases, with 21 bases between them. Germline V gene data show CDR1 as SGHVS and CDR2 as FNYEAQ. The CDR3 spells CASSSGPTGAGEFF. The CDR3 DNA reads TGTGCCAGCAGCTCGGGCCCTACCGGGGCTGGGGAGTTCTTC.